The clone carrying this T cell receptor (beta chain) was found many times. Antigen: not known. The sample originates from a study of liver allograft versus peripheral blood T cells. Across the whole study: Hepatic allograft T cell receptor repertoires were evaluated relative to those present in recipients' peripheral blood. Findings and caveats of the study: Reportedly, the T cell receptor repertoires inside liver allografts were not the same as those in peripheral blood.

TCRdb re-analysed the reads in MiXCR, keeping a single row per CDR3 protein. Seen here are about 3,900 distinct CDR3 sequences, about a fifth observed once, and the top ten hold roughly 4.8%. Trimming took 4 bases from V and 3 from J, leaving 14 bases between them. The germline V gene encodes CDR1 SGDLS and CDR2 YYNGEE. There are 14 residues in the CDR3. This clonotype was obtained from a human patient who had a liver transplant. Some T cells may possibly be graft donor cells. The J gene is TRBJ2-7, the V gene TRBV9; D might be TRBD1 (5 bases). The DNA for the CDR3 is TGTGCCAGCAGCCCGATAGACAGATTCTACGAGCAGTACTTC. Protein product: CASSPIDRFYEQYF.